The TCR beta chain under discussion was sequenced for a study of T cell repertoires in cytomegalovirus infection (dated by TCRdb to between 2018 and 2020). Describing the broader study: Alongside well-studied HLA-B-restricted epitopes, the peptide stimulations were aimed at recently identified HLA-C-restricted CMV epitopes, whose presentation resists viral immunomodulation. Donor HLA type was relevant to the analysis, as public TCR beta signatures indicated carriage of CMV infection together with the matching HLA type. The research as a whole found: Cumulative frequency of public TCR beta family members discriminated carriers of CMV infection plus the relevant HLA type in this cohort and an independent roughly 320-donor cohort. In the ex vivo response, HLA-C-restricted CMV-specific TCR beta clonotypes were dominant, and in two of eight donors the single most frequent clonotype came from this HLA-C-restricted group.

The meaning of the sample's treatment or condition label: in vitro stimulation with specific CMV peptide epitopes to enrich CMV-specific T cells. Sequencing used an Illumina HiSeq 1500. TCRdb trimmed the raw reads at Q25, called clones with MiXCR and kept productive beta chains. CDR3 protein sequences are deduplicated, and each keeps its most common genes and DNA. The sample profile shows approximately 910,000 distinct CDR3 sequences; about a third of them were found once. The ten most abundant clones make up about 14% of the sample. Including the terminal cysteine and phenylalanine, the CDR3 comprises 12 residues. Just the 36-base CDR3 DNA is kept, in frame starting at base 1. CDR1 and CDR2 were assigned from the germline V gene as ENHRY and SYGVKD. Cut back by 3 bases and 1 base, the V and J ends lie 3 bases apart. This clonotype was recorded many times. Its antigen is still unknown. Base qualities are missing; no much larger clone stands one base away.

The input for sequencing was cultured CD8+ T cells from PBMCs, taken from culture after CMV antigen stimulation. The receptor was derived from a human donor in good health (CMV status not recorded). Some clones in this sample may be carry-over from other donors' samples. The chain is assembled from TRBV10-3 and TRBJ1-1, with the D gene too uncertain to name. The DNA is as follows: TGTGCCATCAGTGATGGGAACACTGAAGCTTTCTTT. This sequence encodes CAISDGNTEAFF.